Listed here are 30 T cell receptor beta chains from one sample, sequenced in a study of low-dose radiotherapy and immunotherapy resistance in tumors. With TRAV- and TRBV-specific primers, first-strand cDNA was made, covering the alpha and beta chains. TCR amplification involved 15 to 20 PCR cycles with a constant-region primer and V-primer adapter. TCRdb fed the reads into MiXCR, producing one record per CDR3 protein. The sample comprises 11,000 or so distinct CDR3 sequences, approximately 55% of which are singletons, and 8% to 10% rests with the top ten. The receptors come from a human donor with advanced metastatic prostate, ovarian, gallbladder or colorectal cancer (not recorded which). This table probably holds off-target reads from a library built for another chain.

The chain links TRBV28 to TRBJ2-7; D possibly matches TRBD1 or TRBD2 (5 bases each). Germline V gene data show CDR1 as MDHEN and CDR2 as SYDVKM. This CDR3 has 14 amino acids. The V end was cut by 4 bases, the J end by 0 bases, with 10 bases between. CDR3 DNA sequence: TGTGCCAGCAGTTCCGGGACCCTCTCCTACGAGCAGTACTTC. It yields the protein CASSSGTLSYEQYF.

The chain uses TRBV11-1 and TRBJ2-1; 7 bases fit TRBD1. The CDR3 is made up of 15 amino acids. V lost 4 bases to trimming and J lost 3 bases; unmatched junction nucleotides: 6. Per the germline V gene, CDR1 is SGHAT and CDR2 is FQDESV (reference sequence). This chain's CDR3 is CASSSRDRIYNEQFF. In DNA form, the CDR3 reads TGTGCCAGCAGCTCACGGGACAGAATCTACAATGAGCAGTTCTTC.

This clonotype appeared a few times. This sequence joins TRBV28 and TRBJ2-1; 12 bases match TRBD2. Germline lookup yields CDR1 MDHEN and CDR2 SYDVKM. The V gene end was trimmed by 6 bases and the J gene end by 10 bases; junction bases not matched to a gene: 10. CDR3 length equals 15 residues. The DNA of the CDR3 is TGTGCCAGCAGCCCTAGCGGGAGGGTATCATCCGAGCAGTTCTTC. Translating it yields CASSPSGRVSSEQFF.

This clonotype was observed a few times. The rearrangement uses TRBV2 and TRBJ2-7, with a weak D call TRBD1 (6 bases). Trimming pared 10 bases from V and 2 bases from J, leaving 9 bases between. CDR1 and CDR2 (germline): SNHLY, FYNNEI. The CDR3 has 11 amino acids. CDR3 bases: TGTGCCACCACAGGGCCCTACGAGCAGTACTTC. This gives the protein CATTGPYEQYF.

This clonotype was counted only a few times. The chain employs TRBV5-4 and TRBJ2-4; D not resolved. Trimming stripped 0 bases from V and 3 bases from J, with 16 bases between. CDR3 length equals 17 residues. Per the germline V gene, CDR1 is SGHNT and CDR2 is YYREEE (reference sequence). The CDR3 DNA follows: TGTGCCAGCAGCTTGGGCGGTGGCAGGATAGACAAAAACATTCAGTACTTC. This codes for CASSLGGGRIDKNIQYF.

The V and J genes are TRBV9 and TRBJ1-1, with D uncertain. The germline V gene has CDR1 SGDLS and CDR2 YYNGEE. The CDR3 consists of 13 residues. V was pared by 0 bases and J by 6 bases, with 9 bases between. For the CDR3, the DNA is TGTGCCAGCAGCGTAGGGGGAGAGGCTGAAGCTTTCTTT. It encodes CASSVGGEAEAFF.

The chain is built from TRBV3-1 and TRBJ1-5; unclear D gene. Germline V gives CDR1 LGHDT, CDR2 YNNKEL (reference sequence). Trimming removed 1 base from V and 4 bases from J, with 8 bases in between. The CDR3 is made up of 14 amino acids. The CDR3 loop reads CASSQGFGNQPQHF. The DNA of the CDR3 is TGTGCCAGCAGCCAAGGGTTCGGGAATCAGCCCCAGCATTTT.

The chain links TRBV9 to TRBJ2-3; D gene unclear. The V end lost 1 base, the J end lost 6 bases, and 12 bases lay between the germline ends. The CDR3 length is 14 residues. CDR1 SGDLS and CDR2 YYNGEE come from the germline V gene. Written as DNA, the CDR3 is TGTGCCAGCAGCGTAAGTTTGTTGGCCGATACGCAGTATTTT. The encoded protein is CASSVSLLADTQYF.

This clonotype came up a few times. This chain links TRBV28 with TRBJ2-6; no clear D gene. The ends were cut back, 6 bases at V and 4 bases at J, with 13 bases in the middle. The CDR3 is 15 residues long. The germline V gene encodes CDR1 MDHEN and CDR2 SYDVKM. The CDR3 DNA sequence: TGTGCCAGCAGAGCGACCTTAGGGGGGGCCAACGTCCTGACTTTC. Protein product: CASRATLGGANVLTF.

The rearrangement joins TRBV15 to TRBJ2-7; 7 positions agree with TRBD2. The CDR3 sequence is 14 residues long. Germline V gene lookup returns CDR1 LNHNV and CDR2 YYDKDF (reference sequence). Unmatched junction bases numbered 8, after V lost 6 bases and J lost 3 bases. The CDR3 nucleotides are TGTGCCACCAGGCAAGCGGGAAATAACTACGAGCAGTACTTC. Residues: CATRQAGNNYEQYF.

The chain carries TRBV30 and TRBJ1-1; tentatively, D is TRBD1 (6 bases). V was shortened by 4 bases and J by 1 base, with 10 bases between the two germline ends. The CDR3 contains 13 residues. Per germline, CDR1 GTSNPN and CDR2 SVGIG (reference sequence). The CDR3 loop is CAWTLTGNTEAFF. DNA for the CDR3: TGTGCCTGGACCCTGACAGGGAACACTGAAGCTTTCTTT.

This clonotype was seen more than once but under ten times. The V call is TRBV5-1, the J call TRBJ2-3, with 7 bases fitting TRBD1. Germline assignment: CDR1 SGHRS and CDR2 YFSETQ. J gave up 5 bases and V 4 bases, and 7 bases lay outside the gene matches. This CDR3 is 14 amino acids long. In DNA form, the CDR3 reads TGCGCCAGCAGCCCCGGGACAGTCGGAGATACGCAGTATTTT. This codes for CASSPGTVGDTQYF. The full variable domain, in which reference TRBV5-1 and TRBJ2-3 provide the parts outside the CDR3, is KAGVTQTPRYLIKTRGQQVTLSCSPISGHRSVSWYQQTPGQGLQFLFEYFSETQRNKGNFPGRFSGRQFSNSRSEMNVSTLELGDSALYLCASSPGTVGDTQYFGPGTRLTVL.

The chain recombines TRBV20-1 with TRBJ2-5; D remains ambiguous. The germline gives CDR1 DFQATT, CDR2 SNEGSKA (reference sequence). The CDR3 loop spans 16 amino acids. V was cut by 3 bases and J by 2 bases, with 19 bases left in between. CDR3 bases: TGCAGTGCTAGGAGCGTCTCTCGGGTGAAACAAGAGACCCAGTACTTC. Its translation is CSARSVSRVKQETQYF.

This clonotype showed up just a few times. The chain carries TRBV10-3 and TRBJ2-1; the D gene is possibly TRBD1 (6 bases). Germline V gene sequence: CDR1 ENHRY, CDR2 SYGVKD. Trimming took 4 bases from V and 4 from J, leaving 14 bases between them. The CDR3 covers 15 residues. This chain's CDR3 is CAISAGQLIYNEQFF. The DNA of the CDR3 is TGTGCCATCAGTGCCGGACAGTTGATTTACAATGAGCAGTTCTTC.

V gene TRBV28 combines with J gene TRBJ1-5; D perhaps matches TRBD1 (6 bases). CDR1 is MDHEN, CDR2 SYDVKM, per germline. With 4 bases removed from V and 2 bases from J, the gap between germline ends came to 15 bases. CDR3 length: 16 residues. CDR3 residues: CASSSSRRGGNQPQHF. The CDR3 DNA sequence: TGTGCCAGCAGTTCGTCTCGCAGGGGTGGCAATCAGCCCCAGCATTTT.

Written as DNA, the CDR3 is TGTGCCAGCAGCCTCGCTAGCGGGGGGTGCTACGAGCAGTACTTC. The encoded protein is CASSLASGGCYEQYF. This chain links TRBV7-9 with TRBJ2-7, with 11 bases matching TRBD2. The V and J ends lost 5 bases and 3 bases, in that order; junction bases with no gene match: 6. The CDR3 sequence is 15 residues long. CDR1 SEHNR and CDR2 FQNEAQ come from the germline V gene (reference sequence). Full variable domain (outside the CDR3, taken from reference TRBV7-9 and TRBJ2-7): DTGVSQNPRHKITKRGQNVTFRCDPISEHNRLYWYRQTLGQGPEFLTYFQNEAQLEKSRLLSDRFSAERPKGSFSTLEIQRTEQGDSAMYLCASSLASGGCYEQYFGPGTRLTVT.

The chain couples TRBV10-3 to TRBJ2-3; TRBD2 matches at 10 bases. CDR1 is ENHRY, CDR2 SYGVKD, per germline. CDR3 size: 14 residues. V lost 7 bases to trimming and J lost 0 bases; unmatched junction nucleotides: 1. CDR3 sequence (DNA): TGTGCCATCATGACTAGCGGGAGCACAGATACGCAGTATTTT. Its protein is CAIMTSGSTDTQYF.

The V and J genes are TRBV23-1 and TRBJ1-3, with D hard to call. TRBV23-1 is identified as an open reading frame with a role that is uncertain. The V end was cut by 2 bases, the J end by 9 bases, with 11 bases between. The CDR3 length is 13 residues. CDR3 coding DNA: TGCGCCAGCAGTCAACAGCGGTCAATCACCATATATTTT. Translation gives CASSQQRSITIYF.

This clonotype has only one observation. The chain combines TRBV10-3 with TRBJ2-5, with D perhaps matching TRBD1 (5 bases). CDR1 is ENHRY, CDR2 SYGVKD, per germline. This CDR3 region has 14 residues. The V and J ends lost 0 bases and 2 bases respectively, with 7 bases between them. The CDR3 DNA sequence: TGTGCCATCAGTGAGTCAAGGGGACAAGAGACCCAGTACTTC. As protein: CAISESRGQETQYF.

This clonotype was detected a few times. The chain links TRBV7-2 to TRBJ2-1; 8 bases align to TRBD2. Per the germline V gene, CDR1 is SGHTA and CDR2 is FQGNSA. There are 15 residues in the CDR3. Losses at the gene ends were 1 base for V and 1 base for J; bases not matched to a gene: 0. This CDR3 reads CASSLGGGSYNEQFF. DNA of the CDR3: TGTGCCAGCAGCTTAGGCGGGGGGTCCTACAATGAGCAGTTCTTC.

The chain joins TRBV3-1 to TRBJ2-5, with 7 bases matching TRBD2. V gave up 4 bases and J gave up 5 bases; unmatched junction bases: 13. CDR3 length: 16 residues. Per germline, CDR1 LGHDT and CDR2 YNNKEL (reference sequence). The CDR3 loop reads CASSLQRTRVDETQYF. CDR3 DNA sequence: TGTGCCAGCAGCCTACAACGGACTAGGGTCGATGAGACCCAGTACTTC.

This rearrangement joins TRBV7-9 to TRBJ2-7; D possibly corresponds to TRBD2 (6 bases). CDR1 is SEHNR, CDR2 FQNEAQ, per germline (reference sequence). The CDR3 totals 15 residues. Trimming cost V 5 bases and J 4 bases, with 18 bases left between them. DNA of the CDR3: TGTGCCAGCAGCGCAGGGAACACCGGGAGATACGAGCAGTACTTC. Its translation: CASSAGNTGRYEQYF.

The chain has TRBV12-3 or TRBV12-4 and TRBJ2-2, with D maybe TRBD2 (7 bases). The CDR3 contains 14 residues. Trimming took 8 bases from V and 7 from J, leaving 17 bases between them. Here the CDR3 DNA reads TGTGCCAGCCTGAGGGGGGGCGCGGTCGGGGAGCTGTTTTTT. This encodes CASLRGGAVGELFF.

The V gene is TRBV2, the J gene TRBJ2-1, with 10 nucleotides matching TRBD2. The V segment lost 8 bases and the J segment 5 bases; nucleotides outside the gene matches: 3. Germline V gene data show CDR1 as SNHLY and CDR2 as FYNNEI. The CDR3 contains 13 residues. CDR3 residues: CASGGLADNEQFF. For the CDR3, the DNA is TGTGCCAGCGGAGGACTAGCGGACAATGAGCAGTTCTTC.

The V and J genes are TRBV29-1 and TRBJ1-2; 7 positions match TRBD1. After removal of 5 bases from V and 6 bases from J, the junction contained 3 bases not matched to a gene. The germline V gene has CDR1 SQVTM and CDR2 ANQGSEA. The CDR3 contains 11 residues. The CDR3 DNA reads TGCAGCGTTTGGACAGGAGATGGCTACACCTTC. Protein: CSVWTGDGYTF.

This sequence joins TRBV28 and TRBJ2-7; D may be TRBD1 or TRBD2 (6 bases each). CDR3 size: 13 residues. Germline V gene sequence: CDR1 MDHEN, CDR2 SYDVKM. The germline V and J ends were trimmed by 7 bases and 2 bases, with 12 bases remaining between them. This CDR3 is CASTPGAPYEQYF. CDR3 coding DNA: TGTGCCAGCACCCCGGGGGCCCCCTACGAGCAGTACTTC.

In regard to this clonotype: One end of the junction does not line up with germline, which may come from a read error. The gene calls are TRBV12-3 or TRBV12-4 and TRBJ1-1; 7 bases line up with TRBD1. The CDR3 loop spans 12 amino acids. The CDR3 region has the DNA TGTGCCGGCAGTATCAGGGGGACTGAAGCTTTCTTT. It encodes CAGSIRGTEAFF.

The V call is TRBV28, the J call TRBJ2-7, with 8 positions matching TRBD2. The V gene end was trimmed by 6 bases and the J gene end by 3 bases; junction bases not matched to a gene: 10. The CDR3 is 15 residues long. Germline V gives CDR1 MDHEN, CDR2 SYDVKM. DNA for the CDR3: TGTGCCAGCAGCCCGGGGTTAGCGGGAAACTACGAGCAGTACTTC. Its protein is CASSPGLAGNYEQYF. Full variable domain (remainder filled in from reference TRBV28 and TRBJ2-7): DVKVTQSSRYLVKRTGEKVFLECVQDMDHENMFWYRQDPGLGLRLIYFSYDVKMKEKGDIPEGYSVSREKKERFSLILESASTNQTSMYLCASSPGLAGNYEQYFGPGTRLTVT.

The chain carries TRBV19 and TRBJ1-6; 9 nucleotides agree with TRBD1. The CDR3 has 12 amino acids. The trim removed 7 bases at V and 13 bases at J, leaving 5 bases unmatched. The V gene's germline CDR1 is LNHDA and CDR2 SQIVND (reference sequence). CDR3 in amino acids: CASNSGQGPLHF. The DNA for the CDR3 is TGTGCCAGTAATTCAGGACAGGGGCCCCTCCACTTT. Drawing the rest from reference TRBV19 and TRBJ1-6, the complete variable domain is DGGITQSPKYLFRKEGQNVTLSCEQNLNHDAMYWYRQDPGQGLRLIYYSQIVNDFQKGDIAEGYSVSREKKESFPLTVTSAQKNPTAFYLCASNSGQGPLHFGNGTRLTVT.

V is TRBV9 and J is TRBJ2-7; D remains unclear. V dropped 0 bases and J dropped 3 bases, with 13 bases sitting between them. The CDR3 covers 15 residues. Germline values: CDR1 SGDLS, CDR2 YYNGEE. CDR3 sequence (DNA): TGTGCCAGCAGCGTAGAAGGGTCCCGAGTCTACGAGCAGTACTTC. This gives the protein CASSVEGSRVYEQYF.